This TCR beta chain emerged from a study of Ad26.COV2.S vaccination and SARS-CoV-2 variants. Whole-study findings and limits: Placebo recipients and vaccine recipients were similar in non-spike TCR breadth. It is possible that the TCR breadth and depth analyses underestimated the total T cell responses. Spike-specific TCR breadth in vaccine recipients exceeded that seen in placebo recipients.

Data came from immunoSEQ multiplex PCR; TCRdb stores just in-frame clones and leaves some out. The repertoire includes about 180,000 clones, roughly 89% of them detected once, and 4.5% to 7.5% sits in the top ten. Germline-derived CDR1 and CDR2 are MGHRA and YSYEKL. V lost 3 bases, J lost 3 bases, and 5 bases stayed unmatched. The CDR3 has 14 residues. This clone was recorded a few times. What it binds is not known. The sequenced sample was peripheral blood, obtained after recovery from COVID-19. The receptor was isolated from a human donor who had recovered from COVID-19. The chain combines TRBV4-1 with TRBJ2-7, with 7 nucleotides matching TRBD1. The DNA of the CDR3 is TGCGCCAGCAGCCAGGGGACAGCGATCTACGAGCAGTACTTC. Encoded protein: CASSQGTAIYEQYF.